This TCR beta chain was found in a study of blood T cell repertoires in COVID-19. For the study at large: Two negative PCRs, clearance, or symptom resolution had been documented for recovered Cohort 3 donors.

From germline, CDR1 is SGDLS and CDR2 YYNGEE. The CDR3 loop spans 14 amino acids. The V end was cut by 1 base, the J end by 0 bases, with 4 bases between. Participant-given clinical history determined each cohort assignment. Method: immunoSEQ multiplex PCR; TCRdb's copy keeps in-frame clones and lacks some. The profile shows roughly 160,000 clones, around 80% of them singletons. This sequence was found in a woman in her 70s in a cohort exposed to, infected with or recovered from COVID-19 (not recorded which). J is TRBJ2-2 and V is TRBV9; no firm D call. The sequencing sample was made of PBMCs or T cells enriched from blood (not recorded which). Written as DNA, the CDR3 is TGTGCCAGCAGCGTAACTTCGAACACCGGGGAGCTGTTTTTT. It encodes CASSVTSNTGELFF.